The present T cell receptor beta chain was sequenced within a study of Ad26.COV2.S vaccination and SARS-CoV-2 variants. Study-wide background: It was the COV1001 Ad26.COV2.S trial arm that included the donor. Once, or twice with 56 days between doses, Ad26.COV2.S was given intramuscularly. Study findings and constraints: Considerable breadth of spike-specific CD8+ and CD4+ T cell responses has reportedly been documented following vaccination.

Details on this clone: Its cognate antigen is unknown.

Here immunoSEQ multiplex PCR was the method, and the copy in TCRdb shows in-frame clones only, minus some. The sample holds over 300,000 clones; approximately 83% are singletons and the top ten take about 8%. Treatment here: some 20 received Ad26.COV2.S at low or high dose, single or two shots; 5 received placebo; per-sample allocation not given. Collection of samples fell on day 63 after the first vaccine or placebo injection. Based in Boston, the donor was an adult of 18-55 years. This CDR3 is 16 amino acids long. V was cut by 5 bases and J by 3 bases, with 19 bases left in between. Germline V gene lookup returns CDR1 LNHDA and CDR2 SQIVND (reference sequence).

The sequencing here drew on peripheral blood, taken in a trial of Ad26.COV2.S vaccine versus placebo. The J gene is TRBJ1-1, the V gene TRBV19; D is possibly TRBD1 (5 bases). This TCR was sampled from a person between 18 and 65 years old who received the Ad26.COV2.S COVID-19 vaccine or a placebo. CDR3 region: CASSGRLPGPHTEAFF. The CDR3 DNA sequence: TGTGCCAGTAGTGGTCGCCTTCCGGGGCCCCACACTGAAGCTTTCTTT.